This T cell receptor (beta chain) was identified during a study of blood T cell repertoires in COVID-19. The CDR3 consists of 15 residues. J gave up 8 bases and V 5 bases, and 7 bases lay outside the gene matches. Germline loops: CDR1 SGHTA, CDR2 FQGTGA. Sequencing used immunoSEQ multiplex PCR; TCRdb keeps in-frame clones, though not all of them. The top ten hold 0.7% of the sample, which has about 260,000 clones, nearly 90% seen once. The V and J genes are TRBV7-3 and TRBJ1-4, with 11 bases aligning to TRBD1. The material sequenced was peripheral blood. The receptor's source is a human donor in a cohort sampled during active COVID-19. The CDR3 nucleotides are TGTGCCAGCAGCCTGACTTGGGACAGGGGGGAAAAACTGTTTTTT. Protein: CASSLTWDRGEKLFF.